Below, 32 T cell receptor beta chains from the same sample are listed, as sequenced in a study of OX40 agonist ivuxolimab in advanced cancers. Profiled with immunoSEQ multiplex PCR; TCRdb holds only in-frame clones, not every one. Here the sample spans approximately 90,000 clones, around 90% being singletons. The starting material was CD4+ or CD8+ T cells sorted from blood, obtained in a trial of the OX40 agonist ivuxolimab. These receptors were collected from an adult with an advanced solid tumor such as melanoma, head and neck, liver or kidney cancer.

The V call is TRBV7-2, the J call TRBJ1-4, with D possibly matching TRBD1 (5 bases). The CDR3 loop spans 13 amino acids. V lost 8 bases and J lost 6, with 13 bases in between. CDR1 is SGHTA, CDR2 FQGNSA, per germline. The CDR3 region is CASQAGPHEKLFF. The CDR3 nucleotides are TGTGCCAGCCAAGCAGGGCCCCATGAAAAACTGTTTTTT.

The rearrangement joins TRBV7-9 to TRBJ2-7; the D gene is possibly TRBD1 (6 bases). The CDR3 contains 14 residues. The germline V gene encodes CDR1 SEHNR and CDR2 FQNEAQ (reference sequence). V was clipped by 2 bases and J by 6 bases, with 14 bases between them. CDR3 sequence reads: CASSLIGLGAEQYF. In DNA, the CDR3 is TGTGCCAGCAGCTTAATTGGTTTGGGGGCCGAGCAGTACTTC.

The DNA for the CDR3 is TGTGCCTGGAGATGGGGGCGTGGGGCTGAAGCTTTCTTT. Translation gives CAWRWGRGAEAFF. The gene calls are TRBV30 and TRBJ1-1; TRBD1 might be the D (6 bases). Looked up from germline, CDR1 is GTSNPN and CDR2 is SVGIG (reference sequence). V was pared by 3 bases and J by 6 bases, with 14 bases between. This CDR3 is 13 amino acids long.

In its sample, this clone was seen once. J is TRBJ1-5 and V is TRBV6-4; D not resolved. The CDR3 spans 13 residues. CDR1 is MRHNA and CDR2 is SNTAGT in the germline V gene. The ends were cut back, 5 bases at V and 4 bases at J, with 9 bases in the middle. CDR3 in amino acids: CASSFDTNQPQHF. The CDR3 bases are TGTGCCAGCAGTTTCGACACGAATCAGCCCCAGCATTTT.

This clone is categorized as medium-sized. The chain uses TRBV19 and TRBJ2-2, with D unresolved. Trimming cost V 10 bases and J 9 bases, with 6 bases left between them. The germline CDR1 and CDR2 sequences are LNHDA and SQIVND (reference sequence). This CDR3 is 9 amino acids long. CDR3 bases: TGTGCCACCGAGCGGGAGCTGTTTTTT. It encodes CATERELFF. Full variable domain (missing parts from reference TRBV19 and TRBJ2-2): DGGITQSPKYLFRKEGQNVTLSCEQNLNHDAMYWYRQDPGQGLRLIYYSQIVNDFQKGDIAEGYSVSREKKESFPLTVTSAQKNPTAFYLCATERELFFGEGSRLTVL.

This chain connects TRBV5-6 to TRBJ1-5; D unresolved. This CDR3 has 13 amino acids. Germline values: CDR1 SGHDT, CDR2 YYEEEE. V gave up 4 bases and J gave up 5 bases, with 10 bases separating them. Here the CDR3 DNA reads TGTGCCAGCAGCCGGGAGCGGGATCAGCCCCAGCATTTT. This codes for CASSRERDQPQHF.

The CDR3 DNA follows: TGTGCCACCAGCAGGACAGGGGAATTAACTAATGAAAAACTGTTTTTT. Residues: CATSRTGELTNEKLFF. This chain uses TRBV15 with TRBJ1-4; 8 bases fit TRBD1. Looked up from germline, CDR1 is LNHNV and CDR2 is YYDKDF (reference sequence). V was clipped by 3 bases and J by 1 base; unmatched bases: 4. This CDR3 contains 16 residues.

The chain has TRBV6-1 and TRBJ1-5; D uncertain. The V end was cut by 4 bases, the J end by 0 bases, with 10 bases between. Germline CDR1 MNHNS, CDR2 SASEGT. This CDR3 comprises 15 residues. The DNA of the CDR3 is TGTGCCAGCAGTGTTTCCCCAAATAGCAATCAGCCCCAGCATTTT. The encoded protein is CASSVSPNSNQPQHF.

The CDR3 nucleotides read TGCGCCAGCAGCCAAGATTCGGGACAGGGGCACTACACCTTC. This encodes CASSQDSGQGHYTF. The chain carries TRBV4-1 and TRBJ1-2, with 10 bases fitting TRBD1. There are 14 residues in the CDR3. Germline V gene data show CDR1 as MGHRA and CDR2 as YSYEKL. The trim removed 0 bases at V and 10 bases at J, leaving 5 bases unmatched.

DNA of the CDR3: TGTGCCAGGAGACGCGAAGCTTTCTTT. It encodes CARRREAFF. This chain joins TRBV27 and TRBJ1-1; D is unresolved. Germline CDR1 reads MNHEY; CDR2 reads SMNVEV (reference sequence). The CDR3 extends over 9 amino acids. The V end lost 9 bases, the J end lost 8 bases, and 7 bases lay between the germline ends.

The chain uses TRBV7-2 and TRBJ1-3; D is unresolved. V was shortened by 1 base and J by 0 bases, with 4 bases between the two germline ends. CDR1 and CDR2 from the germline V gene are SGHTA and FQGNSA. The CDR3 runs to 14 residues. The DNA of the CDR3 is TGTGCCAGCAGCTTAGACATCTCTGGAAACACCATATATTTT. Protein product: CASSLDISGNTIYF.

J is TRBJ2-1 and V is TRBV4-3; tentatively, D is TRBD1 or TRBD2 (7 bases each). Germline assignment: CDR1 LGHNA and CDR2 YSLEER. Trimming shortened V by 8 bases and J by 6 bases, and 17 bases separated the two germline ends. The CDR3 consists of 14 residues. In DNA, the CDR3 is TGCGCCAGCGCCCATGCAGGGGGGGGCAATGAGCAGTTCTTC. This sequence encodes CASAHAGGGNEQFF.

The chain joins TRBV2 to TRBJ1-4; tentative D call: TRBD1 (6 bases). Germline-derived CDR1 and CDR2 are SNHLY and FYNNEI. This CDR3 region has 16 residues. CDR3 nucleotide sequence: TGTGCTCCAGCAGTGAAACAGGGTGCAACTAATGAAAAACTGTTTTTT. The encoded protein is CAPAVKQGATNEKLFF.

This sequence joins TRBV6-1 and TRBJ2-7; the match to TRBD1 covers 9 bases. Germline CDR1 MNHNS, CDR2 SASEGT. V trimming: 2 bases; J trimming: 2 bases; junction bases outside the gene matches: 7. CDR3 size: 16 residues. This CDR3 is CASSETIGTGTYEQYF. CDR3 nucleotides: TGTGCCAGCAGTGAAACCATCGGGACAGGGACCTACGAGCAGTACTTC.

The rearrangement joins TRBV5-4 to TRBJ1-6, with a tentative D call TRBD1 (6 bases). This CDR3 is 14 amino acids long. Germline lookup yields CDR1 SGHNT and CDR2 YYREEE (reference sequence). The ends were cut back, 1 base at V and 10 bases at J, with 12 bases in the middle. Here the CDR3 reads CASSLWGLGSPLHF. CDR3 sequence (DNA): TGTGCCAGCAGCTTGTGGGGGCTTGGGTCACCCCTCCACTTT. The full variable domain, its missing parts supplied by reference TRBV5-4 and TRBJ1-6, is ETGVTQSPTHLIKTRGQQVTLRCSSQSGHNTVSWYQQALGQGPQFIFQYYREEENGRGNFPPRFSGLQFPNYSSELNVNALELDDSALYLCASSLWGLGSPLHFGNGTRLTVT.

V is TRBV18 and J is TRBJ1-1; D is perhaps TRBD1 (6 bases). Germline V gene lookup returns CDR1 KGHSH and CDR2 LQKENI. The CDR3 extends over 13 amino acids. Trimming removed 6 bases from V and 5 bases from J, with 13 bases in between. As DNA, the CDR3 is TGTGCCAGCTCTTCAGGGGTGGGAACTGAAGCTTTCTTT. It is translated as CASSSGVGTEAFF.

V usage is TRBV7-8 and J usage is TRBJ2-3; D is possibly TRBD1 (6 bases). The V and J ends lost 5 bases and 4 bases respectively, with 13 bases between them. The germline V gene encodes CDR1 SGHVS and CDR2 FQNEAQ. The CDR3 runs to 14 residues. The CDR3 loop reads CASSGNRVPDTQYF. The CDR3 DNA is TGTGCCAGCAGCGGGAACAGGGTCCCAGATACGCAGTATTTT.

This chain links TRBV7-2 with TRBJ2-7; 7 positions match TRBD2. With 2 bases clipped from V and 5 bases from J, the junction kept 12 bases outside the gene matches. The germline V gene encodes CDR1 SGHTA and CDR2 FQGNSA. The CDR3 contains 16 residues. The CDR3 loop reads CASSLKLARFTHEQYF. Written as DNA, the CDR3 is TGTGCCAGCAGCTTAAAACTAGCGCGCTTTACCCACGAGCAGTACTTC.

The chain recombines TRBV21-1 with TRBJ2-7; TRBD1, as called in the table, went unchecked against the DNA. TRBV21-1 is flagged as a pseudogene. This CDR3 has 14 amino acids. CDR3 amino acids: CAWKAGTGSYEQYF. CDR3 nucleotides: TGTGCCTGGAAAGCCGGGACAGGGTCCTACGAGCAGTACTTC.

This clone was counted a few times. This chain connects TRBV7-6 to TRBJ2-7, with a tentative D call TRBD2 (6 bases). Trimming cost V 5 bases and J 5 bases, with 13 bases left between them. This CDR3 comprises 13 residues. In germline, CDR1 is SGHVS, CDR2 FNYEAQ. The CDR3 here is CASSPGTQNEQYF. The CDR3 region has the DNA TGTGCCAGCAGCCCCGGGACTCAGAACGAGCAGTACTTC.

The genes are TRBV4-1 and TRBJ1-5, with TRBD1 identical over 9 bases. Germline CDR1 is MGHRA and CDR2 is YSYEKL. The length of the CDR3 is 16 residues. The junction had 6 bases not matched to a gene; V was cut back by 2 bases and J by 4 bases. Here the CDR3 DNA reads TGCGCCAGCAGCCAACCTACAGGGGGCCGGAATCAGCCCCAGCATTTT. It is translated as CASSQPTGGRNQPQHF.

The DNA of the CDR3 is TGCGCCAGCAGCCAAGGTAGCGGGGGGAGCACAGATACGCAGTATTTT. It yields the protein CASSQGSGGSTDTQYF. V gene TRBV4-3 combines with J gene TRBJ2-3; 10 nucleotides align to TRBD2. The CDR3 runs to 16 residues. CDR1 is LGHNA, CDR2 YSLEER, per germline. The V and J ends lost 1 base and 0 bases, in that order; junction bases with no gene match: 1.

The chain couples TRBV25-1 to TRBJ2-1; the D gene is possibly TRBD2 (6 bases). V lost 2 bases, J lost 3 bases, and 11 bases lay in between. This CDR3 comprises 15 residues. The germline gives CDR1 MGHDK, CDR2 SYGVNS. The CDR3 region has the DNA TGTGCCAGCAGTGAAAGAACTAGCCTCTACAATGAGCAGTTCTTC. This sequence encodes CASSERTSLYNEQFF.

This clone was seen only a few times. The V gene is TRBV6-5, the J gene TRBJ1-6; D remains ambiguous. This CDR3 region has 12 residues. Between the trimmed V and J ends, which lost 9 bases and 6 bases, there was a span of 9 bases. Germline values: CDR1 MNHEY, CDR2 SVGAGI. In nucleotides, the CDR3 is TGTGCCAGTAGGGATGGTAATTCACCCCTCCACTTT. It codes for CASRDGNSPLHF.

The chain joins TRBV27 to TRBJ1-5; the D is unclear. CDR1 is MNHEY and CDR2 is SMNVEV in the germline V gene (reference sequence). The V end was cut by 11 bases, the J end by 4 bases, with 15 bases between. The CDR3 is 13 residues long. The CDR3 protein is CAAAGRQNQPQHF. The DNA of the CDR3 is TGTGCCGCGGCCGGACGTCAGAATCAGCCCCAGCATTTT.

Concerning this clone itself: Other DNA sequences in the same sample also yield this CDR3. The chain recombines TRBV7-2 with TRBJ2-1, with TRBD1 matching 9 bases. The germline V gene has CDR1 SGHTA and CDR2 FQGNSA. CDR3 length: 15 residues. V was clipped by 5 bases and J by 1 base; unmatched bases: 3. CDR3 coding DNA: TGTGCCAGCAGCCCTGACAGGGGGTCCTACAATGAGCAGTTCTTC. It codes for CASSPDRGSYNEQFF.

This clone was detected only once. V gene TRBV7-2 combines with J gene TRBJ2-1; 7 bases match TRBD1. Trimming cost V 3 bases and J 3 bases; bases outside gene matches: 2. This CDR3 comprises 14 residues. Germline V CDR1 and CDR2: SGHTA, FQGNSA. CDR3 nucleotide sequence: TGTGCCAGCAGCTTCGGGACAGTCTACAATGAGCAGTTCTTC. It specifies CASSFGTVYNEQFF.

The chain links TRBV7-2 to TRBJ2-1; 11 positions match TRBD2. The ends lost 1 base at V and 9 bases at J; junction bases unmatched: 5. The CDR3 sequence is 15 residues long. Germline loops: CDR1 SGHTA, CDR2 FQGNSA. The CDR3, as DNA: TGTGCCAGCAGCTTAGTTAGCGGGGGGGCCGGTGAGCAGTTCTTC. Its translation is CASSLVSGGAGEQFF.

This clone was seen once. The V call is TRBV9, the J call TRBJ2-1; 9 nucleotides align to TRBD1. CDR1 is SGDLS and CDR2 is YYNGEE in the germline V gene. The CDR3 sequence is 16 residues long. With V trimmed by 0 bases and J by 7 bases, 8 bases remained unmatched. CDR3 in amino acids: CASSVGLGQGSNEQFF. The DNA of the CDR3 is TGTGCCAGCAGCGTAGGTCTGGGACAGGGATCGAATGAGCAGTTCTTC. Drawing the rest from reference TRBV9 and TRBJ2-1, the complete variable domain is DSGVTQTPKHLITATGQRVTLRCSPRSGDLSVYWYQQSLDQGLQFLIQYYNGEERAKGNILERFSAQQFPDLHSELNLSSLELGDSALYFCASSVGLGQGSNEQFFGPGTRLTVL.

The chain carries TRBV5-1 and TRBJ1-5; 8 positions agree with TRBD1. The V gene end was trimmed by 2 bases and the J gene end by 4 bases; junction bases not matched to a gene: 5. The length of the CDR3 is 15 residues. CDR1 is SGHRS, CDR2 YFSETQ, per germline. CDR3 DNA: TGCGCCAGCAGCTTCTCAGGGGGCGTAAATCAGCCCCAGCATTTT. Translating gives CASSFSGGVNQPQHF.

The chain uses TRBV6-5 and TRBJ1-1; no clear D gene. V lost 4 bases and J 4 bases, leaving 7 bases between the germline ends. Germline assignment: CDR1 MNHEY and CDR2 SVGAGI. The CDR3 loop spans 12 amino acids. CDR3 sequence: CASSLAVTEAFF. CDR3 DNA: TGTGCCAGCAGTTTGGCGGTCACTGAAGCTTTCTTT.

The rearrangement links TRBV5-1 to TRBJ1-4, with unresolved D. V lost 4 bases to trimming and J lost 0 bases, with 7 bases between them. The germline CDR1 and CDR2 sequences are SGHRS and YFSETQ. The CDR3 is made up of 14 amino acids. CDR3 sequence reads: CASSPASTNEKLFF. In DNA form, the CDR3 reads TGCGCCAGCAGCCCGGCCTCAACTAATGAAAAACTGTTTTTT.